The clone carrying this T cell receptor beta chain has ten or more counts. Its antigen is not known. The data stem from a study of CD8 T cells in ankylosing spondylitis. The study, taken as a whole, reports: Ankylosing spondylitis blood seemed to carry a telltale TCR beta motif made of under ten highly homologous variants. Earlier studies detected some motif variants in reactive arthritis synovial fluid and blood. The clones that were linked to disease were reported to be significantly enriched in matched synovial fluid samples from ankylosing spondylitis patients. With a CD8+ phenotype, disease-linked clones were relatively rare in peripheral blood.

5'-RACE, quantitative and with molecular barcodes, yielded the TCR beta libraries. One entry per CDR3 protein, called by TCRdb with MiXCR from the 5' RACE reads. The repertoire consists of a few hundred thousand distinct CDR3 sequences, with around 20% occurring once and the leading ten covering about 17%. Trimming took 8 bases from V and 4 from J, leaving 10 bases between them. Germline V gene data show CDR1 as SGHTA and CDR2 as FQGNSA. The CDR3 consists of 12 residues. This receptor was obtained from a male donor with ankylosing spondylitis. The rearrangement joins TRBV7-2 to TRBJ2-3; D uncertain. The specimen was blood, either unsorted or a sorted T cell fraction (not recorded which). The CDR3 nucleotides are TGTGCCAGCGCAGCTTCCTCAGATACGCAGTATTTT. Its translation: CASAASSDTQYF.